This entry describes one T cell receptor (beta chain). Original handling: Amplifying reference gene primers gave estimates of nucleated cell counts. The repertoire was sequenced with immunoSEQ multiplex PCR; TCRdb's copy has only in-frame clones and lacks some. D and trimming come from the DNA, and the V and J calls and clone size come from that table. The sample contains more than 150,000 clones, about 90% of which appear only once. The CDR3 has 14 amino acids. Trimming took 2 bases from V and 0 from J, leaving 8 bases between them. Germline assignment: CDR1 LNHNV and CDR2 YYDKDF (reference sequence). The entry originates in a study of blood T cell repertoires in COVID-19. The overall study: Samples came from the United States, Italy and Spain, spanning acute and convalescent COVID-19. PBMCs, B-cell-depleted T cells, or T cells were the source of the cDNA or gDNA that made up the material.

Material for sequencing was peripheral blood. This chain joins TRBV15 and TRBJ2-7; weak D call: TRBD2 (6 bases). The clonotype originates from a man aged 50-60 years with acute or convalescent COVID-19. This chain's CDR3 is CATSRTGLSYEQYV. The CDR3, as DNA: TGTGCCACCAGCAGAACGGGACTCTCCTACGAGCAGTACGTC.